The 29 T cell receptor beta chains reported below all come from one sample, sequenced in a study of post-analysis software for immune sequencing data. Carried by the TCR beta cDNA libraries were unique molecular identifiers. From the PCR reads, TCRdb called clonotypes with MiXCR, one entry per CDR3 protein. Here the sample spans 180,000 or so distinct CDR3 sequences, approximately 28% being singletons. Study conclusions and caveats: Roughly five TRBV segments were more frequent in patients than controls; TRBV5-6, TRBV5-1 and TRBV20-1 belonged to this group.

These receptors' targets are unknown. The sequenced material came from blood. Receptors were obtained from a girl aged 2 to 17 with multiple sclerosis.

This clonotype was counted ten times or more. V usage is TRBV28 and J usage is TRBJ2-7, with TRBD2 matching over 7 bases. CDR1 and CDR2 from the germline V gene are MDHEN and SYDVKM. The CDR3 totals 14 residues. The junction had 6 bases not matched to a gene; V was cut back by 1 base and J by 6 bases. This CDR3 is CASSLFPTSLEQYF. For the CDR3, the DNA is TGTGCCAGCAGTTTATTCCCGACTAGCCTCGAGCAGTACTTC. The variable domain in full, with the rest retrieved from reference TRBV28 and TRBJ2-7, is DVKVTQSSRYLVKRTGEKVFLECVQDMDHENMFWYRQDPGLGLRLIYFSYDVKMKEKGDIPEGYSVSREKKERFSLILESASTNQTSMYLCASSLFPTSLEQYFGPGTRLTVT.

The sample holds many counts of this clonotype. J is TRBJ2-7 and V is TRBV5-6; 14 positions match TRBD2. The V gene's germline CDR1 is SGHDT and CDR2 YYEEEE. V shed 4 bases and J 6 bases; nucleotides not matched to a gene: 3. The CDR3 is 14 residues long. DNA for the CDR3: TGTGCCAGCAGCCTCGGGACTAGCGGGAGCGAGCAGTACTTC. Translating it yields CASSLGTSGSEQYF.

In the case of this clonotype: Sequence at one end of the junction differs from germline and may be a read error. The chain is built from TRBV3-1 and TRBJ2-1; 9 bases line up with TRBD2. The CDR3 consists of 17 residues. Germline V lookup: CDR1 LGHDT, CDR2 YNNKEL (reference sequence). CDR3 region: CASNQEALAGSYNEQFF. CDR3 coding DNA: TGTGCCAGCAACCAAGAGGCGCTAGCGGGAAGCTACAATGAGCAGTTCTTC.

This clonotype was recorded only once. V and J are TRBV20-1 and TRBJ2-3; 10 bases align to TRBD2. Germline trimming cut 4 bases from V and 4 bases from J; bases unmatched to any gene: 11. The germline V gene has CDR1 DFQATT and CDR2 SNEGSKA (reference sequence). This CDR3 contains 16 residues. The CDR3 DNA sequence: TGCAGTGCTATCTCAGATAGCGGGGGGAGAGCAGATACGCAGTATTTT. Amino acids: CSAISDSGGRADTQYF.

This clonotype appeared many times. This chain links TRBV5-6 with TRBJ2-7, with 10 bases lining up with TRBD1. Germline lookup yields CDR1 SGHDT and CDR2 YYEEEE. This CDR3 has 16 residues. The V and J ends lost 0 bases and 3 bases, in that order; junction bases with no gene match: 6. CDR3 coding DNA: TGTGCCAGCAGCTTGGCTCGGGGACAGGGGCTCTACGAGCAGTACTTC. Amino acid sequence: CASSLARGQGLYEQYF.

As regards this clonotype: This could be a read error, since a much larger clone is one nucleotide away. The DNA of the CDR3 is TGTGCCAGCAGCTTACTAGCGGGGGCATCCTACAATGAGCAGTTCTTC. Residues: CASSLLAGASYNEQFF. This chain links TRBV5-6 with TRBJ2-1; 11 nucleotides line up with TRBD2. J was trimmed by 1 base and V by 2 bases; bases with no gene match: 2. Germline CDR1 SGHDT, CDR2 YYEEEE. CDR3 length equals 16 residues.

This clonotype was seen repeatedly, ten times or more. The chain has TRBV3-1 and TRBJ2-7; D is possibly TRBD2 (5 bases). Germline V gene sequence: CDR1 LGHDT, CDR2 YNNKEL (reference sequence). V was pared by 4 bases and J by 7 bases, with 14 bases between. CDR3 length: 13 residues. CDR3 DNA: TGTGCCAGCAGCCGGACTTCCTTATTGGAGCAGTACTTC. Its protein product is CASSRTSLLEQYF.

This clonotype is a singleton in its sample. The J gene is TRBJ1-4, the V gene TRBV5-1; TRBD1 matches at 7 bases. The CDR3 consists of 15 residues. After removal of 4 bases from V and 8 bases from J, the junction contained 11 bases not matched to a gene. Germline loops: CDR1 SGHRS, CDR2 YFSETQ. CDR3 protein: CASSGQAASKEKLFF. For the CDR3, the DNA is TGCGCCAGCAGCGGACAGGCGGCATCGAAAGAAAAACTGTTTTTT.

On this clonotype: This may come from a read error, since a much larger clone is one base off. This chain links TRBV11-2 with TRBJ2-5; D may match TRBD1 or TRBD2 (5 bases each). Gene TRBJ2-7 matches the end of the DNA better, so the J call may be wrong. The length of the CDR3 is 14 residues. The germline gives CDR1 SGHAT, CDR2 FQNNGV. This CDR3 is CASSLGGGLSEQYF. The DNA of the CDR3 is TGTGCCAGCAGCTTAGGGGGCGGGCTGAGCGAGCAGTACTTC.

The chain joins TRBV15 to TRBJ1-5, with D hard to call. Germline lookup yields CDR1 LNHNV and CDR2 YYDKDF (reference sequence). The CDR3 extends over 15 amino acids. The V end lost 0 bases, the J end lost 7 bases, and 13 bases lay between the germline ends. The CDR3, as DNA: TGTGCCACCAGCAGAGATCTGGGCCGTACACAGCCCCAGCATTTT. Protein: CATSRDLGRTQPQHF.

As to this clonotype: Possible read error: a much larger clone is one base away. The rearrangement uses TRBV12-3 or TRBV12-4 and TRBJ1-2, with no clear D. Trimming removed 3 bases from V and 7 bases from J, with 9 bases in between. The CDR3 is 12 amino acids. DNA of the CDR3: TGTGCCAGCAGTTTCCCAGTTGGTGGCTACACCTTC. Protein sequence: CASSFPVGGYTF.

To note about this clonotype: The CDR3 carries no conserved terminal phenylalanine or tryptophan, so it likely arises from a read error. This rearrangement joins TRBV7-2 to TRBJ1-2; D may be TRBD1 (5 bases). CDR1 is SGHTA, CDR2 FQGNSA, per germline. V shed 1 base and J shed 4 bases, with 13 bases lying between them. This CDR3 has 15 residues. CDR3 sequence (DNA): TGTGCCAGCAGCTTAGTGGGGGGGGAGGGCTATGGCTACACCTGC. It encodes CASSLVGGEGYGYTC.

This chain uses TRBV11-2 with TRBJ1-4; the match to TRBD1 covers 8 bases. Germline-derived CDR1 and CDR2 are SGHAT and FQNNGV. The ends lost 2 bases at V and 8 bases at J; junction bases unmatched: 10. The CDR3 loop spans 16 amino acids. CDR3 protein: CASSLSGQGAWEKLFF. The CDR3 coding sequence is TGTGCCAGCAGCTTATCTGGCCAGGGGGCCTGGGAAAAACTGTTTTTT.

Concerning this clonotype itself: This may be a read error: a much more frequent sequence differs by one nucleotide. This chain uses TRBV6-6 with TRBJ1-1; 7 nucleotides match TRBD1. Per the germline V gene, CDR1 is MNHNY and CDR2 is SVGAGI (reference sequence). The CDR3 is made up of 15 amino acids. V lost 0 bases and J lost 1; bases outside the gene matches: 2. CDR3 nucleotide sequence: TGTGCCAGCAGTTACTCACAGGGGCCGAACACTGAAGCTTTCTTT. This gives the protein CASSYSQGPNTEAFF.

The chain recombines TRBV11-2 with TRBJ1-5, with D uncertain. Trimming left V 5 bases short and J 2 bases short, with 19 bases between. The CDR3 is 17 amino acids. Germline V lookup: CDR1 SGHAT, CDR2 FQNNGV. CDR3 DNA sequence: TGTGCCAGCAGCCATTACGCCCCCTTGAAGGGCAATCAGCCCCAGCATTTT. Its protein product is CASSHYAPLKGNQPQHF.

This clonotype showed up just a few times. J is TRBJ1-1 and V is TRBV5-1; 9 bases agree with TRBD1. V shed 5 bases and J 8 bases; nucleotides not matched to a gene: 13. Germline CDR1 and CDR2: SGHRS and YFSETQ. The CDR3 loop spans 15 amino acids. CDR3 amino acids: CASSFAGTGRSEAFF. DNA for the CDR3: TGCGCCAGCAGTTTCGCCGGGACAGGGAGGTCCGAAGCTTTCTTT.

Points on this clonotype: A read error may be the cause here, since a much bigger clone is one base away. The chain couples TRBV12-3 or TRBV12-4 to TRBJ1-2; D is uncertain. This CDR3 comprises 12 residues. The CDR3 spells CANSQTHYGYTF. The CDR3 DNA reads as TGTGCCAACAGTCAGACTCACTATGGCTACACCTTC.

The V call is TRBV29-1, the J call TRBJ2-7; 7 bases map to TRBD1. This CDR3 region has 14 residues. V lost 6 bases, J lost 0 bases, and 8 bases stayed unmatched. The germline CDR1 and CDR2 sequences are SQVTM and ANQGSEA. CDR3 in amino acids: CSVPGDSFSYEQYF. The CDR3 DNA reads TGCAGCGTCCCAGGGGACAGCTTCTCCTACGAGCAGTACTTC.

This clonotype was detected ten times or more. The V call is TRBV29-1, the J call TRBJ2-3, with D possibly called TRBD1 or TRBD2 (5 bases each). Looked up from germline, CDR1 is SQVTM and CDR2 is ANQGSEA. CDR3 length: 13 amino acids. The germline V and J ends were trimmed by 6 bases and 2 bases, with 12 bases remaining between them. CDR3: CSVGEGLTDTQYF. The CDR3 DNA is TGCAGCGTCGGCGAGGGGCTCACAGATACGCAGTATTTT.

This clonotype was picked up a small number of times. This rearrangement joins TRBV5-1 to TRBJ2-1; D is possibly TRBD2 (5 bases). Trimming pared 0 bases from V and 8 bases from J, leaving 9 bases between. CDR1 and CDR2 (germline): SGHRS, YFSETQ. The CDR3 runs to 13 residues. The CDR3: CASSLVSGYEQFF. The CDR3 nucleotides are TGCGCCAGCAGCTTGGTATCGGGGTATGAGCAGTTCTTC.

The rearrangement links TRBV30 to TRBJ2-2; no definite D call. The CDR3 length is 13 residues. Trimming took 4 bases from V and 4 from J, leaving 10 bases between them. The germline gives CDR1 GTSNPN, CDR2 SVGIG (reference sequence). CDR3 loop: CAWTLGFTGELFF. CDR3 nucleotide sequence: TGTGCCTGGACCTTGGGATTCACCGGGGAGCTGTTTTTT.

This sequence joins TRBV2 and TRBJ2-3, with 7 bases matching TRBD1. The CDR3 loop spans 17 amino acids. Losses at the gene ends were 6 bases for V and 0 bases for J; bases not matched to a gene: 12. CDR1 and CDR2 (germline): SNHLY, FYNNEI. The CDR3 nucleotides are TGTGCCAGCAGACACGAGGTGACAGGGCCCAGCACAGATACGCAGTATTTT. Translated: CASRHEVTGPSTDTQYF.

This clonotype was seen repeatedly, ten times or more. The chain links TRBV7-8 to TRBJ2-7; 14 bases align to TRBD2. With V trimmed by 5 bases and J by 5 bases, 8 bases remained unmatched. CDR1 and CDR2 (germline): SGHVS, FQNEAQ. The CDR3 has 16 amino acids. The CDR3 protein is CASSPTSGGEFDEQYF. The CDR3 region has the DNA TGTGCCAGCAGCCCGACTAGCGGGGGGGAATTCGACGAGCAGTACTTC.

This clonotype was counted once. A read error may explain this, as a much larger clone is one base away. The chain has TRBV11-2 and TRBJ2-5; tentatively, D is TRBD1 or TRBD2 (5 bases each). With the DNA end fitting TRBJ2-7 better, the J assignment may be wrong. This CDR3 has 16 amino acids. Germline CDR1 and CDR2: SGHAT and FQNNGV. The CDR3 protein is CASNVLTGTIPYEQYF. In DNA form, the CDR3 reads TGTGCCAGCAACGTCCTAACCGGGACCATTCCTTACGAGCAGTACTTC.

Regarding this clonotype: One base away lies a much larger clone, so this may be a sequencing read error. The V and J genes are TRBV20-1 and TRBJ2-1; no reliable D call. The V gene's germline CDR1 is DFQATT and CDR2 SNEGSKA (reference sequence). V was pared by 7 bases and J by 0 bases, with 10 bases between. The CDR3 consists of 13 residues. CDR3 sequence (DNA): TGCAGTGTTTGCCGGCCCTCCTACAATGAGCAGTTCTTC. Translation: CSVCRPSYNEQFF.

In its sample, this clonotype was seen many times. The CDR3 protein is CASSRQGATYGYTF. The CDR3 bases are TGTGCCAGCAGTCGACAGGGGGCGACGTATGGCTACACCTTC. This chain links TRBV27 with TRBJ1-2, with 10 nucleotides matching TRBD1. The CDR3 contains 14 residues. V gave up 5 bases and J gave up 5 bases; unmatched junction bases: 5. Germline V gene sequence: CDR1 MNHEY, CDR2 SMNVEV (reference sequence).

The rearrangement links TRBV5-1 to TRBJ2-2; D is possibly TRBD1 or TRBD2 (6 bases each). CDR3 length equals 17 residues. Germline values: CDR1 SGHRS, CDR2 YFSETQ. The V gene lost 0 bases and the J gene lost 0 bases, with 12 bases spanning the gap. The CDR3 bases are TGCGCCAGCAGCTTGGCCACGGGGGCCACGAACACCGGGGAGCTGTTTTTT. This codes for CASSLATGATNTGELFF.

In regard to this clonotype: This may come from a read error, since a much larger clone is one base off. V gene TRBV5-1 combines with J gene TRBJ2-6, with 7 bases lining up with TRBD1. In germline, CDR1 is SGHRS, CDR2 YFSETQ. The CDR3 is 16 residues long. Here the CDR3 reads CASSLPQGSGVNVLTF. CDR3 nucleotides: TGCGCCAGCAGCCTACCACAGGGGTCTGGGGTCAACGTCCTGACTTTC.

This rearrangement joins TRBV7-3 to TRBJ2-3; D unclear. V lost 2 bases to trimming and J lost 6 bases, with 15 bases between them. The length of the CDR3 is 15 residues. Germline V lookup: CDR1 SGHTA, CDR2 FQGTGA. The CDR3 is CASSLQLGTKDTQYF. DNA of the CDR3: TGTGCCAGCAGCTTACAGCTAGGCACTAAGGATACGCAGTATTTT.